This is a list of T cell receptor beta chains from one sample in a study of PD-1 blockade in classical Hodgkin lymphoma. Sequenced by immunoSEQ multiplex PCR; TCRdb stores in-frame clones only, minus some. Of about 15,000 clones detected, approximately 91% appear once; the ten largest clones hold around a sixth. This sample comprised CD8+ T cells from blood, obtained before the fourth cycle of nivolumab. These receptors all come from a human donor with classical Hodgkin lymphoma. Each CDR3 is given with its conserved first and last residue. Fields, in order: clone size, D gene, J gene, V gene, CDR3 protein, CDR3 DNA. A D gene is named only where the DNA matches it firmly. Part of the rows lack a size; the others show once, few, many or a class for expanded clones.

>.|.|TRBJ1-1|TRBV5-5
CASSLPGWWDTEAFF
TGTGCCAGCAGCTTGCCAGGATGGTGGGACACTGAAGCTTTCTTT
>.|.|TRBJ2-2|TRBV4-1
CASSQEPRLGDTGELFF
TGCGCCAGCAGCCAAGAACCTAGACTTGGAGACACCGGGGAGCTGTTTTTT
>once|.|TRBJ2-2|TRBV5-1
CASSLAMNTGELFF
TGCGCCAGCAGCTTGGCCATGAACACCGGGGAGCTGTTTTTT
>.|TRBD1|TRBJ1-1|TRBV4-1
CASSQDGQGFTEAFF
TGCGCCAGCAGCCAAGATGGACAGGGATTTACTGAAGCTTTCTTT
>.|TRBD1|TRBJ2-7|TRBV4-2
CASSQDFGPKQGKTYEQYF
TGTGCCAGCAGCCAAGATTTCGGACCAAAACAGGGGAAAACCTACGAGCAGTACTTC
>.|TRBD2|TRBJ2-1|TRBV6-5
CASSYTLRGANNEQFF
TGTGCCAGCAGTTACACCCTGCGGGGGGCAAACAATGAGCAGTTCTTC
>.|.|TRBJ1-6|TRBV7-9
CASSEPGDVVLHF
TGTGCCAGCAGCGAACCAGGGGATGTGGTCCTCCACTTT
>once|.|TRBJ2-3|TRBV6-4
CASSDSAGSTDTQYF
TGTGCCAGCAGTGACTCGGCAGGGTCAACAGATACGCAGTATTTT
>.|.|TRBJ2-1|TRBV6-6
CASSYTDRSYNEQFF
TGTGCCAGCAGTTATACGGATCGGTCCTACAATGAGCAGTTCTTC
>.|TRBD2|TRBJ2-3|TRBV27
CASSLWPSGGITDTQYF
TGTGCCAGCAGTTTATGGCCTAGCGGGGGGATAACAGATACGCAGTATTTT
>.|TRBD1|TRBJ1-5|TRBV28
CASTEDRDDSNQPQHF
TGTGCCAGCACCGAAGACAGGGACGATAGCAATCAGCCCCAGCATTTT
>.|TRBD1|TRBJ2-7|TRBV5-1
CASSSGQGPVEQYF
TGCGCCAGCAGCTCGGGACAGGGGCCAGTGGAGCAGTACTTC
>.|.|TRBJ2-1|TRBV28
CASSLGRGDEQFF
TGTGCCAGCAGCCTTGGACGGGGCGATGAGCAGTTCTTC
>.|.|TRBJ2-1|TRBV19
CASSAPWAMYNEQFF
TGTGCCAGTAGTGCCCCGTGGGCCATGTACAATGAGCAGTTCTTC
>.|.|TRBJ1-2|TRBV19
CASSTTASGNYGYTF
TGTGCCAGTAGTACCACGGCCTCGGGTAACTATGGCTACACCTTC
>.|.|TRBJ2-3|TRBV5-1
CASSFTGPPSTDTQYF
TGCGCCAGCAGCTTTACAGGGCCCCCTAGCACAGATACGCAGTATTTT
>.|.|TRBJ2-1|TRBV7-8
CASSLFRQVEQFF
TGTGCCAGCAGCCTCTTCCGACAGGTTGAACAGTTCTTC
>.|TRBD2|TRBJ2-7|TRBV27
CASSAGLAGGPQVYEQYF
TGTGCCAGCAGTGCGGGACTAGCGGGAGGGCCACAAGTATACGAGCAGTACTTC
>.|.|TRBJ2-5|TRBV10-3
CAISEGREDETQYF
TGTGCCATCAGTGAGGGCAGGGAGGACGAGACCCAGTACTTC
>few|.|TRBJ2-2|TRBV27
CASSLAGELFF
TGTGCCAGCAGTTTGGCCGGGGAGCTGTTTTTT
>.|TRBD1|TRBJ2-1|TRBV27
CASGGTGNTYNEQFF
TGTGCCAGCGGAGGGACAGGGAACACCTACAATGAGCAGTTCTTC
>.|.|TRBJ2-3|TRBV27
CASSLSDNTDTQYF
TGTGCCAGCAGTTTATCTGACAACACAGATACGCAGTATTTT
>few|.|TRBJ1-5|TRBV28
CASSLEGEWNQPQHF
TGTGCCAGCAGTTTGGAGGGGGAATGGAATCAGCCCCAGCATTTT
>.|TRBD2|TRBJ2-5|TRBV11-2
CASSSQAGGFETQYF
TGTGCCAGCAGCTCTCAAGCGGGGGGGTTTGAGACCCAGTACTTC
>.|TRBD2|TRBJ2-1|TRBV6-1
CASSERGLAGLDREQFF
TGTGCCAGCAGTGAACGGGGACTAGCGGGATTGGACCGTGAGCAGTTCTTC
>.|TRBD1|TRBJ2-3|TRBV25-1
CASSEPNGQDRTDTQYF
TGTGCCAGCAGTGAACCCAATGGACAGGACCGCACAGATACGCAGTATTTT
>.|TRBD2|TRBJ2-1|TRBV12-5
CASGLNSGRSYNEQFF
TGTGCTAGTGGTTTGAATAGCGGGAGGTCCTACAATGAGCAGTTCTTC
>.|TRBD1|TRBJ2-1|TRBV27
CASSLLGGTGSEQFF
TGTGCCAGCAGTTTATTAGGTGGGACAGGGAGTGAGCAGTTCTTC
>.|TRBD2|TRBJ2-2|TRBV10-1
CASGGEGTGELFF
TGCGCCAGCGGCGGGGAGGGCACCGGGGAGCTGTTTTTT